The rows below give T cell receptor beta chains drawn from one sample of a study of CD8+ T cells in alopecia areata. TCRdb's table, derived via immunoSEQ multiplex PCR, lists solely in-frame clones and lacks some. This table has approximately 180,000 clones, 65% to 75% appearing once. The sequencing used CD8+ T cells sorted from blood, collected at week 0. The receptors come from a human donor with alopecia areata. The conserved cysteine and the conserved F or W are not part of the CDR3 here. The D gene is left open where the match is weak.

D gene,V gene,CDR3 protein
TRBD1,TRBV5-6,ASSGDLQGGREETQY
.,TRBV30,AWSVVRGQETQY
TRBD2,TRBV28,ASSTVAGGTYEQY
.,TRBV7-9,ASSYPQEGIGVKLF
.,TRBV9,ASSGGISNQPQH
.,TRBV5-6,ASSPGFIGELF
.,TRBV4-1,ASSQTGQAYGYT
.,TRBV30,AWSRGAGELF
.,TRBV13,ASSDPSSPRSPDTQY
TRBD2,TRBV4-1,ASSQDTSGAETQY
.,TRBV6-5,ASSYSSTTYNEQF
.,TRBV30,AWSLNTGELF
.,TRBV11-2,ASSLLGELF
.,TRBV29-1,SVGEELYGYT
.,TRBV2,ASTFQRNTEAF
TRBD1,TRBV2,ASGAPGQFYGYT
.,TRBV13,ASSLHRDGYT
.,TRBV2,ASSEDRGRSNIQY
.,TRBV18,ASSPYRDIYGYT
.,TRBV5-1,ASSQRENTGELF
.,TRBV29-1,SVVRQNSYEQY
.,TRBV30,AWSTVTYEQY
.,TRBV11-2,ASQGAGGPYNEQF
TRBD1,TRBV7-6,ASSYQGGPNEKLF
.,TRBV15,ATSTQGGGGGYT
.,TRBV7-9,ASRLGDSPNNEQF
.,TRBV7-9,ASSLQRTGNQPQH
.,TRBV2,ADRHRVSHNEQF
.,TRBV27,ASSKGVQGRSQY
.,TRBV9,ASSGIPDGELF
TRBD1,TRBV2,ASRPGTGVYNEQF
.,TRBV6-5,ASRGARGNTEAF
.,TRBV29-1,SVGGVRGDEKLF